These 2 T cell receptor beta chains originate from one sample sequenced in a study of T cell responses to AZD1222 COVID-19 vaccine. The protocol was immunoSEQ multiplex PCR, while the TCRdb copy is restricted to in-frame clones and leaves out a portion. The sample contains 100,000 or so clones, about 88% of which appear only once. The specimen was peripheral blood, collected 28 days after the second AZD1222 dose. These receptors were taken from an adult who received the AZD1222 COVID-19 vaccine.

The CDR3 nucleotides are TGTGCCAGCAGCGTTCAGCTGAACACTGAAGCTTTCTTT. This translates into CASSVQLNTEAFF. J is TRBJ1-1 and V is TRBV14; D unclear. This CDR3 comprises 13 residues. V lost 5 bases and J lost 0, with 7 bases in between. CDR1 is SGHDN, CDR2 FVKESK, per germline.

This clone has more than one count but fewer than ten. The chain employs TRBV7-9 and TRBJ1-3, with 9 bases lining up with TRBD1. V lost 4 bases, J lost 3 bases, and 7 bases stayed unmatched. The CDR3 loop spans 16 amino acids. Germline CDR1 reads SEHNR; CDR2 reads FQNEAQ (reference sequence). CDR3 loop: CASSSTGGAVGNTIYF. CDR3 in DNA: TGTGCCAGCAGCTCTACAGGGGGCGCCGTTGGAAACACCATATATTTT.